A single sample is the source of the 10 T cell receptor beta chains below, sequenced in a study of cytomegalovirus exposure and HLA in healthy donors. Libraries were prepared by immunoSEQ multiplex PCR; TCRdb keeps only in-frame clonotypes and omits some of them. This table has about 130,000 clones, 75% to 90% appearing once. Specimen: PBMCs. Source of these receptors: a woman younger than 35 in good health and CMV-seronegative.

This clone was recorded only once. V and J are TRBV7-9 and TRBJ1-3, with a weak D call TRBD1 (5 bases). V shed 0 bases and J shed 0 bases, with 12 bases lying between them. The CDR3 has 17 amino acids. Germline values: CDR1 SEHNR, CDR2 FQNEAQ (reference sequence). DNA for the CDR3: TGTGCCAGCAGCTTAGCGCTAAGACAGAGCTCTGGAAACACCATATATTTT. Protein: CASSLALRQSSGNTIYF.

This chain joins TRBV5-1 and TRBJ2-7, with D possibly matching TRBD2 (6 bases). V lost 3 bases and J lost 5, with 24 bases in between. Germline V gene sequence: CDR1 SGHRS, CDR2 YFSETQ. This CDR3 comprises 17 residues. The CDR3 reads CASSWGVQEVGRDEQYF. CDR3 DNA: TGCGCCAGCAGCTGGGGGGTCCAAGAGGTGGGAAGGGACGAGCAGTACTTC.

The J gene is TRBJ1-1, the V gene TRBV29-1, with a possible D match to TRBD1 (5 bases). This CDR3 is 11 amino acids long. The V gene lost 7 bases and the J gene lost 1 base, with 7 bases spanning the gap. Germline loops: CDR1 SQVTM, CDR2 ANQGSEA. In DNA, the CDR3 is TGCAGCGCGACAGAGAACACTGAAGCTTTCTTT. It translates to CSATENTEAFF.

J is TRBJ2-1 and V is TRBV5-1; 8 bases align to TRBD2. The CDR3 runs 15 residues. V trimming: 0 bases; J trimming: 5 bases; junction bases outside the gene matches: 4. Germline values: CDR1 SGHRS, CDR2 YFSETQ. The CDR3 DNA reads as TGCGCCAGCAGCTTGGCCCTAGCGGGTAACAATGAGCAGTTCTTC. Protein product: CASSLALAGNNEQFF.

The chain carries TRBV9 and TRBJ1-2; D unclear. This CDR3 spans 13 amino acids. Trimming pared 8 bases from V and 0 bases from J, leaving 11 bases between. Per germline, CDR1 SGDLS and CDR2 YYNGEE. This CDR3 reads CASGRESNYGYTF. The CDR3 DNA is TGTGCCAGTGGGCGAGAGTCTAACTATGGCTACACCTTC. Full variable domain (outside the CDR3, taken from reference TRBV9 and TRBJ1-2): DSGVTQTPKHLITATGQRVTLRCSPRSGDLSVYWYQQSLDQGLQFLIQYYNGEERAKGNILERFSAQQFPDLHSELNLSSLELGDSALYFCASGRESNYGYTFGSGTRLTVV.

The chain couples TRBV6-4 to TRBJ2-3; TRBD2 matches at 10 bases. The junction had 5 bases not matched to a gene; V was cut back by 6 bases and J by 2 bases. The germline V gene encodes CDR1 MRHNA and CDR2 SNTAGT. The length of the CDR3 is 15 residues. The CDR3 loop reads CASRAGTSDTDTQYF. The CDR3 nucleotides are TGTGCCAGCAGGGCCGGGACTAGCGACACAGATACGCAGTATTTT.

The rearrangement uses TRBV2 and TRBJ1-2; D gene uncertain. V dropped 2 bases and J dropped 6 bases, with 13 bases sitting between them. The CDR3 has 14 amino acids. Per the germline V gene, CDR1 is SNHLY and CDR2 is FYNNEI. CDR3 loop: CASSEPGFSHGYTF. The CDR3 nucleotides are TGTGCCAGCAGTGAACCGGGGTTTAGCCATGGCTACACCTTC.

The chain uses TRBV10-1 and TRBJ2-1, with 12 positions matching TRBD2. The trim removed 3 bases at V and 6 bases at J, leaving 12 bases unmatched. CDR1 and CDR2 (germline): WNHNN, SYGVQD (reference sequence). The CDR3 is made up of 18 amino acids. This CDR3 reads CASSDPPHLAGGRNEQFF. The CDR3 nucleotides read TGCGCCAGCAGTGACCCACCCCACCTAGCGGGGGGGCGCAATGAGCAGTTCTTC.

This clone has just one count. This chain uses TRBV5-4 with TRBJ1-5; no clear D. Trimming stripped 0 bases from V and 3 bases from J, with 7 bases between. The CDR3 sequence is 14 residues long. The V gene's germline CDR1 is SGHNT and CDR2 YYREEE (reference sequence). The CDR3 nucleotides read TGTGCCAGCAGCTTGGGAGGGCCCAATCAGCCCCAGCATTTT. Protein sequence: CASSLGGPNQPQHF.

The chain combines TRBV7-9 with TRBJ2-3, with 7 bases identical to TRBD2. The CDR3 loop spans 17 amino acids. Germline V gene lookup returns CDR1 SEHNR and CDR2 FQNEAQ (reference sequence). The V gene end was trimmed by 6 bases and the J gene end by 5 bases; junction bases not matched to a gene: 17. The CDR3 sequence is CASSYGSGAIVGDTQYF. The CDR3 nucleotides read TGTGCCAGCAGTTATGGGAGCGGGGCAATTGTGGGAGATACGCAGTATTTT. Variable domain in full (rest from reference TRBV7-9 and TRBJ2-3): DTGVSQNPRHKITKRGQNVTFRCDPISEHNRLYWYRQTLGQGPEFLTYFQNEAQLEKSRLLSDRFSAERPKGSFSTLEIQRTEQGDSAMYLCASSYGSGAIVGDTQYFGPGTRLTVL.